These T cell receptor beta chains were read from a single sample in a study of vaccination effects on CD4 cells after COVID-19. These TCRs are of unknown antigen specificity. Assay: immunoSEQ multiplex PCR; the TCRdb copy retains only in-frame clones and omits some. This table holds roughly 45,000 clones, 65% to 70% found once. The sequences come from CD4+ T cells from PBMCs cultured with a peptide pool, collected before COVID-19 vaccination. The receptors were gathered from a human donor who had a prior SARS-CoV-2 infection. The CDR3 runs from the conserved cysteine through the conserved F or W. A D gene is named only where the DNA matches it firmly. Clone sizes are given selectively: once, few, many, or a class where the clone is expanded.

d_gene,v_gene,j_gene,abundance,CDR3nt,CDR3aa
-,TRBV9,TRBJ2-1,-,TGTGCCAGCAGCGTGGGGGGGGCTAGAAACAATGAGCAGTTCTTC,CASSVGGARNNEQFF
TRBD1,TRBV7-8,TRBJ2-7,-,TGTGCCAGCAGCATAACGACAGGGACCGAGCAGTACTTC,CASSITTGTEQYF
-,TRBV5-1,TRBJ1-1,-,TGCGCCAGCAGCTCACAGGGACGGGGGAACACTGAAGCTTTCTTT,CASSSQGRGNTEAFF
-,TRBV4-2,TRBJ2-7,-,TGTGCCAGCAGCCAGGACCGCTACGAGCAGTACTTC,CASSQDRYEQYF
-,TRBV5-4,TRBJ2-7,-,TGTGCCAGCAGCTGGGCCCCCCCCTTGGAGCAGTACTTC,CASSWAPPLEQYF
-,TRBV4-2,TRBJ2-2,few,TGTGCCAGCAGCCAAATCCCCGGCAGGGTCACCGGGGAGCTGTTTTTT,CASSQIPGRVTGELFF
-,TRBV24-1,TRBJ2-3,few,TGTGCCACCAGTCAAGGGGCGGGCCCAGATACGCAGTATTTT,CATSQGAGPDTQYF
-,TRBV7-6,TRBJ2-7,-,TGTGCCAGCAGCTCCCGATATAAAAGGACTACCGGCGAGCAGTACTTC,CASSSRYKRTTGEQYF
TRBD2,TRBV14,TRBJ2-5,-,TGTGCCAGCAGCCAGGGACTACAAGAGACCCAGTACTTC,CASSQGLQETQYF
-,TRBV12-3/TRBV12-4,TRBJ1-6,once,TGTGCCAGCAGTTTTTTTACAGGCTCACCCCTCCACTTT,CASSFFTGSPLHF
-,TRBV19,TRBJ2-7,-,TGTGCCAGTAGTATTGGAGGGACTGGGACGAGAGAGCAGTACTTC,CASSIGGTGTREQYF
-,TRBV7-3,TRBJ2-2,-,TGTGCCAGCCGCCGGGGGGCGAAGACCGGGGAGCTGTTTTTT,CASRRGAKTGELFF
-,TRBV4-1,TRBJ1-2,-,TGCGCCAGCAGCCAAGTCGGGAGGGCGAACTATGGCTACACCTTC,CASSQVGRANYGYTF
-,TRBV5-1,TRBJ2-7,once,TGCGCCAGCAGCTTCGCAGGGGAATCCTACGAGCAGTACTTC,CASSFAGESYEQYF
-,TRBV5-1,TRBJ1-1,-,TGCGCCAGCAACAAACGGGTGGGGGACACTGAAGCTTTCTTT,CASNKRVGDTEAFF
-,TRBV5-1,TRBJ2-2,-,TGCGCCAGCAGCTTGAGTACCCTCGGGGAGCTGTTTTTT,CASSLSTLGELFF
-,TRBV15,TRBJ1-1,-,TGTGCCACCAGCAGAGATGAGTCCACAGGGAACACTGAAGCTTTCTTT,CATSRDESTGNTEAFF
TRBD1,TRBV5-1,TRBJ2-3,once,TGCGCCAGCAGCCAGGACAGGGGGCGCGGAGATACGCAGTATTTT,CASSQDRGRGDTQYF
-,TRBV5-6,TRBJ2-1,-,TGTGCCAGCAGCTTGGGTAGGGAGGGGGACAATGAGCAGTTCTTC,CASSLGREGDNEQFF
-,TRBV2,TRBJ1-6,-,TGTGCCAGCAGTCTACAGGGATGGGTCTCCAATTCACCCCTCCACTTT,CASSLQGWVSNSPLHF